This is a list of T cell receptor beta chains from one sample in a study of control samples from healthy donors and cancer patients. Data came from immunoSEQ multiplex PCR; TCRdb stores just in-frame clones and leaves some out. The data hold roughly 150,000 clones, with just over 85% observed a single time. The sample taken for sequencing was blood. Every receptor here comes from a man aged 18 to 30 in good health. Each CDR3 is given without its conserved first and last residue. D genes are given only for firm matches.

d_gene	v_gene	j_gene	CDR3aa
-	TRBV4-3	TRBJ1-1	ASSPSREGDTEAF
-	TRBV7-8	TRBJ1-2	ASRPFGKGAPNYGYT
TRBD1	TRBV7-2	TRBJ1-5	ASSRGQVWVQPQH
TRBD1	TRBV5-1	TRBJ2-2	ASSPDRVVAGELF
TRBD1	TRBV7-9	TRBJ2-7	ASSLMRQGAGEQY
TRBD2	TRBV4-3	TRBJ2-5	ASSQDRLAGGRQETQY
-	TRBV18	TRBJ1-1	ASSPDQMNTEAF
TRBD1	TRBV4-1	TRBJ2-7	ASSQAQGTTYEQY
-	TRBV6-6	TRBJ2-7	ASSYGAASSYEQY
-	TRBV30	TRBJ1-1	AWSEKGLRYTEAF
-	TRBV7-2	TRBJ1-6	ASSSFLQNDSPLH
-	TRBV5-4	TRBJ2-2	ASSTGTSRDSGELF
-	TRBV6-2/TRBV6-3	TRBJ1-1	ASSYGGTEAF
-	TRBV2	TRBJ2-2	ASSTNHPRNTGELF
TRBD2	TRBV11-2	TRBJ2-7	ASSGGAYEQY
TRBD2	TRBV4-2	TRBJ2-3	ASSQDESGGLADTQY
TRBD1	TRBV19	TRBJ2-1	ASSDRENNEQF
TRBD1	TRBV6-2/TRBV6-3	TRBJ2-7	ASSLDRATYIYEQY
-	TRBV28	TRBJ1-4	ASSPPSSEKLF
TRBD1	TRBV7-9	TRBJ2-2	ASSLVGTGGTGELF